The 16 T cell receptor beta chains listed next were all sequenced from one sample in a study of shared clonotypes between healthy human individuals. Clones were sequenced by immunoSEQ multiplex PCR, and TCRdb holds only the in-frame ones, with some missing. The top ten hold around 0.1% of the sample, which has 660,000 or so clones, 96% seen once. CD8 cells classed as naive were CD45RO-negative and positively selected for CCR7, excluding terminally differentiated effector memory CD45RA+ cells. Specimen: naive CD8+ T cells sorted from blood. Receptors originate from a woman in her 30s in good health.

This clone occurred once. CDR3 amino acids: CASSFNRAGYEQYF. Written as DNA, the CDR3 is TGTGCCAGCAGCTTTAACAGGGCCGGCTACGAGCAGTACTTC. The chain links TRBV13 to TRBJ2-7; maybe TRBD1 (6 bases). V lost 3 bases to trimming and J lost 3 bases, with 12 bases between them. The CDR3 length is 14 residues. In germline, CDR1 is PRHDT, CDR2 FYEKMQ (reference sequence).

The table lists this clone with a count of one. The rearrangement links TRBV27 to TRBJ2-7, with D perhaps TRBD1 or TRBD2 (5 bases each). Germline CDR1 and CDR2: MNHEY and SMNVEV (reference sequence). V dropped 5 bases and J dropped 7 bases, with 12 bases sitting between them. The CDR3 consists of 12 residues. The CDR3 reads CASSRAGREQYF. In nucleotides, the CDR3 is TGTGCCAGCAGTAGGGCAGGGAGAGAGCAGTACTTC.

The chain is built from TRBV28 and TRBJ2-1; 9 bases match TRBD2. This CDR3 spans 18 amino acids. Trimming at V came to 5 bases and at J to 5 bases, leaving 16 bases not matched to a gene. Germline V lookup: CDR1 MDHEN, CDR2 SYDVKM. For the CDR3, the DNA is TGTGCCAGCAGTCACAATCTCCGACAGCGACTAGCGGACAATGAGCAGTTCTTC. Protein product: CASSHNLRQRLADNEQFF.

This clone came up once. The V call is TRBV11-2, the J call TRBJ2-1; 8 positions match TRBD2. With V trimmed by 5 bases and J by 7 bases, 4 bases remained unmatched. Per germline, CDR1 SGHAT and CDR2 FQNNGV. CDR3 size: 13 residues. CDR3 loop: CASSRAGGNEQFF. CDR3 sequence (DNA): TGTGCCAGCAGCCGGGCGGGAGGAAATGAGCAGTTCTTC. Drawing the rest from reference TRBV11-2 and TRBJ2-1, the complete variable domain is EAGVAQSPRYKIIEKRQSVAFWCNPISGHATLYWYQQILGQGPKLLIQFQNNGVVDDSQLPKDRFSAERLKGVDSTLKIQPAKLEDSAVYLCASSRAGGNEQFFGPGTRLTVL.

The rearrangement joins TRBV5-6 to TRBJ1-2, with D tentatively TRBD1 (6 bases). The CDR3 consists of 15 residues. Looked up from germline, CDR1 is SGHDT and CDR2 is YYEEEE. Trimming removed 0 bases at V and 7 bases at J, with 16 bases between. For the CDR3, the DNA is TGTGCCAGCAGCTTGGCCTATGGACAGAACAGTGGCTACACCTTC. Amino acids: CASSLAYGQNSGYTF.

The J gene is TRBJ2-2, the V gene TRBV7-2, with D uncertain. The V end lost 2 bases, the J end lost 5 bases, and 9 bases lay between the germline ends. This CDR3 region has 14 residues. The germline gives CDR1 SGHTA, CDR2 FQGNSA. CDR3 bases: TGTGCCAGCAGCTTAAGTCCTGGGACCGGGGAGCTGTTTTTT. Translation: CASSLSPGTGELFF.

The chain recombines TRBV30 with TRBJ2-7; TRBD1 agrees at 9 bases. The ends lost 0 bases at V and 0 bases at J; junction bases unmatched: 3. This CDR3 spans 15 amino acids. Germline CDR1 reads GTSNPN; CDR2 reads SVGIG (reference sequence). DNA for the CDR3: TGTGCCTGGAGTGTAGGGGACAGGGCCTCCTACGAGCAGTACTTC. Translation: CAWSVGDRASYEQYF.

The V and J genes are TRBV19 and TRBJ2-2; 9 bases match TRBD1. The CDR3 runs to 15 residues. V was pared by 3 bases and J by 4 bases, with 3 bases of the junction left unmatched. The germline V gene encodes CDR1 LNHDA and CDR2 SQIVND (reference sequence). As DNA, the CDR3 is TGTGCCAGTAGTATTCCGGGACAGGGCACCGGGGAGCTGTTTTTT. Translation gives CASSIPGQGTGELFF.

The chain couples TRBV28 to TRBJ2-4; TRBD1 matches 7 bases. CDR3 size: 15 residues. V lost 6 bases, J lost 0 bases, and 5 bases stayed unmatched. Per the germline V gene, CDR1 is MDHEN and CDR2 is SYDVKM. CDR3 DNA sequence: TGTGCCAGCAGCATTTGGGACAGAGCCAAAAACATTCAGTACTTC. Translation gives CASSIWDRAKNIQYF. The whole variable domain, remainder taken from reference TRBV28 and TRBJ2-4, is DVKVTQSSRYLVKRTGEKVFLECVQDMDHENMFWYRQDPGLGLRLIYFSYDVKMKEKGDIPEGYSVSREKKERFSLILESASTNQTSMYLCASSIWDRAKNIQYFGAGTRLSVL.

The rearrangement links TRBV28 to TRBJ2-1; D is perhaps TRBD2 (5 bases). Germline assignment: CDR1 MDHEN and CDR2 SYDVKM. The CDR3 sequence is 17 residues long. The germline V and J ends were trimmed by 3 bases and 3 bases, with 18 bases remaining between them. This chain's CDR3 is CASSFRLAGPFYNEQFF. The CDR3 DNA reads as TGTGCCAGCAGTTTTCGTCTGGCGGGTCCGTTCTACAATGAGCAGTTCTTC.

The chain couples TRBV19 to TRBJ1-5, with D possibly matching TRBD1 (5 bases). The CDR3 length is 15 residues. The V end lost 7 bases, the J end lost 6 bases, and 19 bases lay between the germline ends. CDR1 is LNHDA, CDR2 SQIVND, per germline (reference sequence). CDR3 residues: CASTPRGPLFQPQHF. The CDR3 nucleotides are TGTGCCAGTACCCCCCGGGGCCCACTCTTTCAGCCCCAGCATTTT.

The chain recombines TRBV7-8 with TRBJ1-1, with D perhaps TRBD1 (6 bases). There are 13 residues in the CDR3. Trimming pared 5 bases from V and 5 bases from J, leaving 12 bases between. Germline CDR1 is SGHVS and CDR2 is FQNEAQ. CDR3 amino acids: CASSRGGRTEAFF. The DNA for the CDR3 is TGTGCCAGCAGCCGAGGGGGGCGAACTGAAGCTTTCTTT.

The V and J genes are TRBV28 and TRBJ2-3, with D unresolved. Germline CDR1 MDHEN, CDR2 SYDVKM. The CDR3 extends over 15 amino acids. V lost 2 bases to trimming and J lost 4 bases, with 13 bases between them. Written as DNA, the CDR3 is TGTGCCAGCAGTTTAAGCTCCCCATTTCCAGATACGCAGTATTTT. Translated: CASSLSSPFPDTQYF.

In DNA, the CDR3 is TGTGCCAGCAGCCGACAGCGGACACCCTACGAGCAGTACTTC. Protein sequence: CASSRQRTPYEQYF. The rearrangement links TRBV13 to TRBJ2-7; D tentatively fits TRBD1 or TRBD2 (5 bases each). V dropped 5 bases and J dropped 2 bases, with 13 bases sitting between them. The CDR3 covers 14 residues. CDR1 is PRHDT and CDR2 is FYEKMQ in the germline V gene (reference sequence).

This chain uses TRBV28 with TRBJ2-5; 11 nucleotides align to TRBD2. V was clipped by 6 bases and J by 9 bases; unmatched bases: 9. Germline loops: CDR1 MDHEN, CDR2 SYDVKM. The CDR3 runs to 14 residues. Here the CDR3 DNA reads TGTGCCAGCAGCTCGATCCGGACTAGCGGGTCCCAGTACTTC. Its translation is CASSSIRTSGSQYF.

As regards this clone: The same CDR3 can be traced to other DNA sequences in this sample. The chain couples TRBV29-1 to TRBJ2-2; TRBD2 is a possible D gene (5 bases). V was pared by 4 bases and J by 3 bases, with 6 bases between. Germline V gene data show CDR1 as SQVTM and CDR2 as ANQGSEA. This CDR3 is 12 amino acids long. The CDR3 DNA reads TGCAGCGTTGTCGGGGACACCGGGGAGCTGTTTTTT. Amino acids: CSVVGDTGELFF.